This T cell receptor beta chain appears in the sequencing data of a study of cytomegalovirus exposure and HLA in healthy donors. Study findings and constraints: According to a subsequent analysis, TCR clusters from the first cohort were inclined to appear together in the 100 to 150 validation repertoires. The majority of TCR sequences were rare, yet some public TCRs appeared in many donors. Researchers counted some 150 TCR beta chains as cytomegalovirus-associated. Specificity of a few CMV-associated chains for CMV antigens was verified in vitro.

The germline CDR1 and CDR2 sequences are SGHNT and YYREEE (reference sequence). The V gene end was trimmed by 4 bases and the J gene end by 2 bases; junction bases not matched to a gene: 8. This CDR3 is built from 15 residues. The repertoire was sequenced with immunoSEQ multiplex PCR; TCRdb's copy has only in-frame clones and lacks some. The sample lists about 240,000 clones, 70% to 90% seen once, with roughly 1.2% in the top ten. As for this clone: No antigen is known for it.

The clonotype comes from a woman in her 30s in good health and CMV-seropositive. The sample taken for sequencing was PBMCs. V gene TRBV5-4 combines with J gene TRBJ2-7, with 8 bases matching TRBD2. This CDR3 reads CASSTGTSGAYEQYF. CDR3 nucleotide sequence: TGTGCCAGCAGCACCGGAACTAGCGGCGCCTACGAGCAGTACTTC.